This is a list of T cell receptor beta chains from one sample in a study of vaccination and CD4 T cells after COVID-19. Each CDR3 protein is one row after TCRdb ran MiXCR on the PCR reads. The sample yields just over 8,500 distinct CDR3 sequences, around half seen once. No antigens are known for them. The sequencing input was CD4+ T cells from blood, cultured in vitro. These TCRs come from a human donor in good health. The conserved cysteine and the conserved F or W are not part of the CDR3 here. The order of the fields is V gene, J gene, CDR3 protein.

V: TRBV19; J: TRBJ2-3; CDR3: ASSERGGPRTDTQY
V: TRBV6-1; J: TRBJ1-1; CDR3: ASTIGRSVRNTEAF
V: TRBV6-1; J: TRBJ2-7; CDR3: ASSPDRAYEQY
V: TRBV4-2; J: TRBJ1-1; CDR3: ASSQVGVPMNTEAF
V: TRBV28; J: TRBJ1-5; CDR3: ASSLPGTGPSAGQWPQH
V: TRBV10-3; J: TRBJ1-6; CDR3: AIRDGRASYNSPLH
V: TRBV14; J: TRBJ2-7; CDR3: ASSLGRTSYEQY